The subject of this entry is one T cell receptor beta chain. No cognate antigen has been identified for it. The sample holds no much larger clone one base away, and base qualities are not on file. The CDR1 and CDR2 encoded by the germline V gene (reference sequence) are LGHDT and YNNKEL. From cysteine to phenylalanine, the CDR3 is 14 amino acids long. CDR3 DNA only is kept here, 42 bases in frame from base 1. Trimming removed 4 bases from V and 5 bases from J, leaving 12 bases between the germline ends. The sample originates from a study of T cell responses to AZD1222 COVID-19 vaccine (dated by TCRdb to the early 2020s). Broadly, across the study: AZD1222 recipients whose second dose came at about 4 weeks and those whose second dose came at about 12 weeks were combined into one group, since spike-specific TCR depth and breadth did not differ between the two schedules. Trial participants were enrolled by age into 18-55, 56-69 and 70-plus year subgroups, with approximately 150, 30 and 60 TCR-sequenced participants respectively. TCR sequencing was performed for about 250 trial participants, of whom about 200 were given two doses of AZD1222 and around 26 were given two doses of MenACWY control vaccine.

What the work shows at the level of the full study, not this receptor alone: Because no day 14 peak-response samples were available, the repertoires could be characterized only after the peak T cell response. The 56-69-year group was small, and its depth increase did not reach significance, likely because of low power. Vaccine-associated CD4 TCRs spanned the whole spike protein, with dominant responses in regions 160-218 and 743-854. Participants were mostly white British, with more females than males. The authors suggested clonal diversity may have been underestimated. Reportedly, close to half of the unique spike-specific TCRs recognized epitopes lying outside the regions that are mutated in the B.1.351 and B.1.1.7 variants. Conclusions about previously exposed vaccinees are limited, since just 6 or 7 AZD1222 recipients were seropositive for SARS-CoV-2 at baseline. A significant rise in spike-specific TCR breadth and depth was observed after two AZD1222 doses relative to day 0 and relative to MenACWY recipients.

The time point label of this sample denotes: baseline before first vaccination. Vaccinee samples were obtained from the UK trials COV001 and COV002, which included a single-blind randomized controlled phase 2/3 trial of AZD1222 (ChAdOx1 nCoV-19) in healthy adults. For TCRbeta chain sequencing, PBMC samples were collected from trial participants at day 0 and at day 28 after the second dose. The CDR3 regions of human TCRbeta chains were analyzed by immunosequencing. Per the authors' processing: TCRs in the repertoires were matched against a reference library of SARS-CoV-2-specific TCRs that had been generated with the MIRA antigen-specificity platform. Breadth meant the fraction of unique TCRs that were SARS-CoV-2-associated, whereas depth meant the fraction of total T cells that were SARS-CoV-2-associated. Using the MIRA data, each spike-specific TCR was mapped to the spike region that the TCR reacts to and placed in a CD4 or CD8 class. Log10-transformed breadth and depth values were compared by one-way ANOVA with Sidak's multiple comparisons tests. TCRdb re-hosts the immuneACCESS table, in-frame sequences only. Its copies lack some clones; in the studies checked, an unresolved V gene accounts for under half of them, and the cause for the rest is not known. The DNA gave D and trimming, while V, J and clone size come from that table. The sample table records about 140,000 clones; approximately 90% of these occur just once. The ten largest clones capture roughly 1.3% of the sample.

The sequences come from peripheral blood, collected on day 0 of AZD1222 vaccination. The receptor was derived from an adult in good health. The rearranged segments are TRBV3-1 (or the pseudogene TRBV3-2) and TRBJ1-5, with TRBD1 tentatively as D gene (5 bases match). The CDR3: CASSPRGSDQPQHF. The DNA sequence reads TGTGCCAGCAGCCCTCGGGGCAGCGATCAGCCCCAGCATTTT.